What follows are 10 T cell receptor beta chains derived from one specimen sequenced in a study of blood T cell repertoires in COVID-19 (dated by TCRdb to 2020 to 2021). The method behind the library was the immunoSEQ multiplex PCR assay. TCRdb provides this immuneACCESS table in a form limited to in-frame rearrangements. Some clones are lacking; in checked studies, under half of them reflect an unresolved V gene, and why the rest are absent is not known. This sample has some 160,000 clones in its table, and 65% to 80% of those were observed once. 4.2% of the sample comes from the top ten. The sample consisted of peripheral blood. These receptor sequences come from a man aged 55 to 70 with acute or convalescent COVID-19.

The rearrangement uses TRBV7-3 and TRBJ2-2, with D maybe TRBD2 (6 bases). Germline V gene sequence: CDR1 SGHTA, CDR2 FQGTGA. The CDR3 extends over 15 amino acids. The V end lost 1 base, the J end lost 6 bases, and 12 bases lay between the germline ends. The CDR3 nucleotides are TGTGCCAGCAGCTTAATGGGCGGGGTCCCCGGGGAGCTGTTTTTT. Its protein product is CASSLMGGVPGELFF.

This clone was observed at least ten times. DNA for the CDR3: TGCAGTGCTAGTGGGGGACTAGCGGGCCACAATGAGCAGTTCTTC. It is translated as CSASGGLAGHNEQFF. V usage is TRBV20-1 and J usage is TRBJ2-1; 12 bases align to TRBD2. Trimming cost V 3 bases and J 5 bases; bases outside gene matches: 5. Germline CDR1 and CDR2: DFQATT and SNEGSKA (reference sequence). The CDR3 loop spans 15 amino acids.

This clone was counted ten times or more. CDR3 amino acids: CASTMTGAGNTIYF. The CDR3 nucleotides read TGTGCCAGCACCATGACAGGGGCCGGAAACACCATATATTTT. This sequence joins TRBV28 and TRBJ1-3; 8 bases are shared with TRBD1. CDR1 is MDHEN and CDR2 is SYDVKM in the germline V gene. V trimming: 7 bases; J trimming: 4 bases; junction bases outside the gene matches: 6. CDR3 length equals 14 residues.

The chain recombines TRBV28 with TRBJ2-7, with 7 bases aligning to TRBD1. The germline CDR1 and CDR2 sequences are MDHEN and SYDVKM. CDR3 length equals 17 residues. V lost 1 base to trimming and J lost 0 bases; unmatched junction nucleotides: 9. CDR3 sequence reads: CASSLFGTAHSSYEQYF. The CDR3 coding sequence is TGTGCCAGCAGTTTATTTGGGACAGCGCACAGCTCCTACGAGCAGTACTTC.

This clone came up a few times. The chain couples TRBV4-1 to TRBJ1-1; the D gene is possibly TRBD1 (6 bases). Deletions cut 4 bases from V and 11 bases from J, with 17 bases between. The CDR3 consists of 13 residues. Germline V gene sequence: CDR1 MGHRA, CDR2 YSYEKL. The CDR3 bases are TGCGCCAGCAGCCTGGCCGGGGGGCGCTTGGCTTTCTTT. This codes for CASSLAGGRLAFF.

The genes are TRBV5-1 and TRBJ2-7; 10 nucleotides align to TRBD1. V lost 4 bases to trimming and J lost 4 bases; unmatched junction nucleotides: 11. Germline V lookup: CDR1 SGHRS, CDR2 YFSETQ. This CDR3 is 16 amino acids long. CDR3 residues: CASSPGRTGGIYEQYF. The CDR3 coding sequence is TGCGCCAGCAGCCCTGGACGGACAGGGGGGATATACGAGCAGTACTTC.

The chain links TRBV2 to TRBJ2-3, with D perhaps matching TRBD2 (6 bases). CDR1 and CDR2 from the germline V gene are SNHLY and FYNNEI. The ends were cut back, 6 bases at V and 1 base at J, with 11 bases in the middle. This CDR3 contains 14 residues. The CDR3 DNA is TGTGCCAGCAGGGGGGACTTGGGCACAGATACGCAGTATTTT. It yields the protein CASRGDLGTDTQYF.

The rearrangement joins TRBV4-1 to TRBJ2-2; the D gene is possibly TRBD1 (6 bases). The germline CDR1 and CDR2 sequences are MGHRA and YSYEKL. The CDR3 length is 17 residues. The V end lost 0 bases, the J end lost 0 bases, and 11 bases lay between the germline ends. CDR3 bases: TGCGCCAGCAGCCAAGATAGGAACAGGGCGAACACCGGGGAGCTGTTTTTT. It is translated as CASSQDRNRANTGELFF.

The J gene is TRBJ2-3, the V gene TRBV12-3 or TRBV12-4; no clear D gene. The CDR3 consists of 12 residues. V was trimmed by 5 bases and J by 4 bases, leaving 7 bases between them. The DNA for the CDR3 is TGTGCCAGCAGTGTTACACCAGATACGCAGTATTTT. This sequence encodes CASSVTPDTQYF.

The rearrangement joins TRBV12-5 to TRBJ1-1; 9 bases map to TRBD1. V lost 5 bases to trimming and J lost 5 bases; unmatched junction nucleotides: 18. The CDR3 has 18 residues. CDR1 is LGHNT and CDR2 is FRNRAP in the germline V gene. CDR3 sequence: CASGLKTGGRGFWTEAFF. As DNA, the CDR3 is TGTGCTAGTGGTCTAAAGACAGGGGGTAGGGGTTTCTGGACTGAAGCTTTCTTT.